This T cell receptor (beta chain) was captured by sequencing in a study of identical twins. Concerning this clonotype itself: What it binds is not known.

Each cDNA held unique molecular identifiers, and template switching gave it a universal primer site. TCRdb passed the 5' RACE reads through MiXCR, listing each CDR3 protein once. This sample has 1.5 million to 2 million distinct CDR3 sequences, with roughly a third found just once. The germline V gene encodes CDR1 DFQATT and CDR2 SNEGSKA (reference sequence). The CDR3 is 14 residues long. Points from the study as a whole: It was possible that invariant MAIT and iNKT cells partly confounded the zero-insertion analyses. There was more out-of-frame TCR alpha sharing in monozygotic twins than models estimated.

This sequence originates from a newborn girl in good health. Sequencing used cord blood. V gene TRBV20-1 combines with J gene TRBJ2-4; either TRBD1 or TRBD2 may supply D (5 bases each). The J call is doubtful: the DNA matches TRBJ2-7 better. The CDR3 is CSARLGVTTYEQYF. The CDR3 DNA is TGCAGTGCTAGGCTGGGGGTGACAACCTACGAGCAGTACTTC.